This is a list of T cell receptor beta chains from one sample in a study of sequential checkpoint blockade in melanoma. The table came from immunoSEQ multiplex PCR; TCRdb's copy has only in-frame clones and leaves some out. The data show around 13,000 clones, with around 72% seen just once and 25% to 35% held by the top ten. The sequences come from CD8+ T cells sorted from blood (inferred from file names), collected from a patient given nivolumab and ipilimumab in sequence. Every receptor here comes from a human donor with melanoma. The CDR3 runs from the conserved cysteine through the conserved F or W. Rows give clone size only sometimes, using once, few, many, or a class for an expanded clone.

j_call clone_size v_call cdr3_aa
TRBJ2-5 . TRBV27 CASSPGTRGETQYF
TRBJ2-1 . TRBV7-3 CASSPGGASGYNEQFF
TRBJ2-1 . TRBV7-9 CASSPPAGTTAYNEQFF
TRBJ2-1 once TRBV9 CASSVERLAGGYNEQFF
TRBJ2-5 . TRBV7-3 CASSPAGGLETQYF
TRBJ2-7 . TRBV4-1 CASSLRDREYEQYF
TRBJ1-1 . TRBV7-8 CASSPLTLNTEAFF
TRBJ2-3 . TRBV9 CASSVTSGTGDTQYF
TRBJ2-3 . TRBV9 CASSPETDTQYF
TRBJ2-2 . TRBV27 CASSPRDSPTGELFF
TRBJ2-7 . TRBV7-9 CASSFPSGLYEQYF
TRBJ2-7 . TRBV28 CASSLALAGGLSYEQYF
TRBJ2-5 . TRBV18 CASSPYRGQETQYF
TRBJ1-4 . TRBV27 CASSSRTGGYLTNEKLFF
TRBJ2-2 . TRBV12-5 CASGLLAGAFTGELFF
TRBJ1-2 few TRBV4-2 CASSSWTGYYGYTF
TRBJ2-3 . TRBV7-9 CASSLEPGGGDTQYF
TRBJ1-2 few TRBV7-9 CASSSTGGLGYTF
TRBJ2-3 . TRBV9 CASSGWGLRPGGPDTQYF
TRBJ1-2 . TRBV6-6 CASSYTEYYGYTF
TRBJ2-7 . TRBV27 CASRTGGLNYEQYF
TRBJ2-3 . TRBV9 CASSVGLAGGADTQYF
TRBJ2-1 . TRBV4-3 CASSQDGPAGGPNEQFF
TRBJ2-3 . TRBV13 CASSPQMLDTQYF
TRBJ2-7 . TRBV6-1 CASSQSQLIRYEQYF
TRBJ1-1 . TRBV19 CASSIGEQVEAFF
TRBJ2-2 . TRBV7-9 CASSQSGTLNTGELFF
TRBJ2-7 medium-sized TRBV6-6 CATKWTTSYEQYF
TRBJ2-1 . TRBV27 CASSSFWDRRYSNEQFF
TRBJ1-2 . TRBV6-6 CASSRQGGYTF
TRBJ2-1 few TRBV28 CASSGSYNEQFF
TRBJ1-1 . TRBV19 CASSIGAGGPAFF
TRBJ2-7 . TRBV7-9 CASSSIAGEPYEQYF
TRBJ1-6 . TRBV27 CASTRPGHPLHF
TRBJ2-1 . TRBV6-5 CATLGLAGNEQFF
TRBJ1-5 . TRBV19 CASSPGQGAEEPQHF
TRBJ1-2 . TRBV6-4 CASSAGGTYGYTF
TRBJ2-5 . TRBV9 CASSVVGVPSQETQYF
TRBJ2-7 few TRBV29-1 CSVEDLGLEGYEQYF
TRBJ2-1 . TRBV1 CTSSQRPGGFYNEQFF
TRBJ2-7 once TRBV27 CASSLGGQGIYEQYF
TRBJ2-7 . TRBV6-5 CASSYGTGYEQYF
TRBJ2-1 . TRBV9 CASSPRGDYNEQFF
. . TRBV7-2 CASRGTRSYEQYF
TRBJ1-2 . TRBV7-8 CASSLEGRGNYGYTF
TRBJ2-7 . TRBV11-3 CASSLSTKWTSAPYEQYF
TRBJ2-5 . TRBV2 CASSDGFMGETQYF
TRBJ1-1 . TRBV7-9 CASSLDQGYSEAFF
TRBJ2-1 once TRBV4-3 CASSQDWDGGDEQFF
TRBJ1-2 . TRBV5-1 CASSSNMQGGYGYTF
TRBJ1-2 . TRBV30 CAWSVWTGDGYTF
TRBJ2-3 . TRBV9 CASSVDASGIGLDTQYF
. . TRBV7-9 CASSLGGTTYEQYF
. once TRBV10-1 CASSESSDSVSYEQYF
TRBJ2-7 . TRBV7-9 CASSLVQGGTYEQYF
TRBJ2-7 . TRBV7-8 CASNQGDSYEQYF
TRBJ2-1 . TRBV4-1 CASSQDMAGGPYEQFF
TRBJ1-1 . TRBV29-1 CSVTTGGADTEAFF